This T cell receptor (beta chain) was sequenced for a study of blood T cell repertoires in COVID-19. Looking at the study overall: Samples came from the United States, Italy and Spain, spanning acute and convalescent COVID-19.

Assay used: immunoSEQ multiplex PCR; TCRdb lists only in-frame clones, some missing. The sample shows 90,000 to 100,000 clones, 65% to 90% of them seen only once. The germline CDR1 and CDR2 sequences are GTSNPN and SVGIG (reference sequence). V lost 0 bases and J lost 6; bases outside the gene matches: 7. The CDR3 covers 15 residues. Sequencing input: peripheral blood. This chain links TRBV30 with TRBJ2-3; 9 positions agree with TRBD2. This receptor was obtained from a man between 60 and 70 years old with acute or convalescent COVID-19. Here the CDR3 DNA reads TGTGCCTGGAGTGTCCGCGGGGGGGCTCGGGATACGCAGTATTTT. Protein: CAWSVRGGARDTQYF.